This TCR beta chain is drawn from a study of Ad26.COV2.S vaccination and SARS-CoV-2 variants. Study details: The donor belonged to the COV1001 Ad26.COV2.S trial arm. General study findings and limits: The TCR breadth and depth analyses may have produced an underestimate of total T cell responses. The study found higher spike-specific TCR breadth in vaccine than placebo recipients.

TCRdb's copy holds only in-frame clones and misses some; the assay was immunoSEQ multiplex PCR. The repertoire consists of hundreds of thousands of clones, with roughly 90% occurring once and the leading ten covering nearly 1.5%. Treatment defined: some 20 received Ad26.COV2.S at low or high dose, single or two shots; roughly five received placebo; per-sample allocation not given. Repertoires come from day 63 after the first vaccine or placebo injection. Built on an Ad26 vector, the vaccine expressed Wuhan-strain SARS-CoV-2 spike. This clone was recorded a few times. The antigen is not known. Different DNA sequences within this sample yield the same CDR3. CDR1 and CDR2 (germline): SGHRS, YFSETQ. The J segment lost 3 bases and the V segment lost 2 bases, leaving 4 bases of the junction unmatched. The CDR3 is made up of 14 amino acids.

The sequence derives from a person aged 18-65 years who received the Ad26.COV2.S COVID-19 vaccine or a placebo. The specimen was peripheral blood, collected in a trial of Ad26.COV2.S vaccine versus placebo. The V call is TRBV5-1, the J call TRBJ1-2; 7 bases map to TRBD1. This CDR3 reads CASSLDRADYGYTF. The CDR3 DNA reads as TGCGCCAGCAGCTTAGACAGGGCTGACTATGGCTACACCTTC.